The clone carrying this T cell receptor (beta chain) was observed a few times. This entry comes from a study of blood T cell repertoires in COVID-19. About the study: The samples span acute and convalescent COVID-19 from the United States, Italy and Spain. PBMCs, B-cell-depleted T cells, or T cells were the source of the cDNA or gDNA that made up the material.

Germline V gene data show CDR1 as GTSNPN and CDR2 as SVGIG (reference sequence). Trimming took 1 base from V and 8 from J, leaving 11 bases between them. The CDR3 extends over 12 amino acids. Per the original data handling: Amplifying reference gene primers gave estimates of nucleated cell counts. Some clones are missing from TCRdb's copy, which holds only in-frame ones; the method was immunoSEQ multiplex PCR. The V and J calls and clone size are taken from that table; D and trimming were inferred from the DNA. The top ten clones hold roughly 3% of a sample with 300,000 to 400,000 clones, 90% to 95% of them seen once.

Material for sequencing was peripheral blood. The chain is built from TRBV30 and TRBJ1-2; D perhaps matches TRBD1 (6 bases). This TCR derives from a woman aged 18-29 years who had recovered from COVID-19. Here the CDR3 DNA reads TGTGCCTGGAGTGCAGGGGTGGGGGGCTACACCTTC. Its protein product is CAWSAGVGGYTF.